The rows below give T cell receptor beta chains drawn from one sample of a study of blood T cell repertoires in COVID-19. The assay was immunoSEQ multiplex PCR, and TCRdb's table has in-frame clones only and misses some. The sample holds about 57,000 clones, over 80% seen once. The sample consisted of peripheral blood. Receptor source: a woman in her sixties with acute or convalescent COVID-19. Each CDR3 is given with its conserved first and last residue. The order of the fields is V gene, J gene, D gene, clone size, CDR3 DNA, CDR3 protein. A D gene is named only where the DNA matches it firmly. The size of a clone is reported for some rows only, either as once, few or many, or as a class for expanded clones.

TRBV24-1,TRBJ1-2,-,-,TGTGCCACCAGTGATTTCTCCGGGGATGGCTACACCTTC,CATSDFSGDGYTF
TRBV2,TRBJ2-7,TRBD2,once,TGTGCCAGCATGCGGGGGGCCTACGAGCAGTACTTC,CASMRGAYEQYF
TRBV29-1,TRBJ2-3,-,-,TGCAGCGTTGAAGCTTATAGCACAGATACGCAGTATTTT,CSVEAYSTDTQYF
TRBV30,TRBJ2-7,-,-,TGTGCCTGGAGGGGAGGCTACGAGCAGTACTTC,CAWRGGYEQYF
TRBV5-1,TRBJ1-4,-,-,TGCGCCAGCAGCCTCGGCCCTACTACGATGGAAAAACTGTTTTTT,CASSLGPTTMEKLFF
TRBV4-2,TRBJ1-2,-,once,TGTGCCAGCAGCCAAGATGGAGGGAACCCGGCGGGGGGCTACACCTTC,CASSQDGGNPAGGYTF
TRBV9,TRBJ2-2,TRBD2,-,TGTGCCAGTAAGCGGGGGACGAACACCGGGGAGCTGTTTTTT,CASKRGTNTGELFF
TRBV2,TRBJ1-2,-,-,TGTGCCAGCAGTGAGCCCCGGGAGGGGAGCTATGGCTACACCTTC,CASSEPREGSYGYTF
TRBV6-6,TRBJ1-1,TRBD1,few,TGTGCCAGCACAATGGGACAGCTTATGAACACTGAAGCTTTCTTT,CASTMGQLMNTEAFF
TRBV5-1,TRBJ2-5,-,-,TGCGCCAGCAGCCCTGGGGCAGGGTCCGAGACCCAGTACTTC,CASSPGAGSETQYF
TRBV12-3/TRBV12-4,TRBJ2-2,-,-,TGTGCCAGCTCCAGGGTTACCGGGGAGCTGTTTTTT,CASSRVTGELFF
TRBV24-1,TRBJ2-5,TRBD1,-,TGTGCCACCAGTGATTTAGGTCGGACAGGGATGGAGACCCAGTACTTC,CATSDLGRTGMETQYF
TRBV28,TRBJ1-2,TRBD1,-,TGTGCCAGTTACGAACCGGACAGGGCTTTCTATGGCTACACCTTC,CASYEPDRAFYGYTF
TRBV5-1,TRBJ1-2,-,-,TGCGCCAGCAGCCCAGACAGGATAGGGGGCTACACCTTC,CASSPDRIGGYTF
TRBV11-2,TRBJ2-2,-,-,TGTGCCAGCAGCTTCCCGAGGGGGGGGGCAACCGGGGAGCTGTTTTTT,CASSFPRGGATGELFF
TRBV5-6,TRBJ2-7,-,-,TGTGCCAGCAGCCCTAACAGGGCCGAGCAGTACTTC,CASSPNRAEQYF
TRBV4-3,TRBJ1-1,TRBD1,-,TGCGCCAGCAGCCAGGTAACAGGGGGCACTGAAGCTTTCTTT,CASSQVTGGTEAFF
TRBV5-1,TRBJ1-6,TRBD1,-,TGCGCCAGCAGAGCCGGGACAGGGGCAAATTCACCCCTCCACTTT,CASRAGTGANSPLHF
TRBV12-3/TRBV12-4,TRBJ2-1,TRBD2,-,TGTGCCACTTCACTAGCGGGGGAGAATGAGCAGTTCTTC,CATSLAGENEQFF
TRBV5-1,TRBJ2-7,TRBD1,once,TGCGCCAGCAGCTGGCTGGACAGGGGGGACTCCTACGAGCAGTACTTC,CASSWLDRGDSYEQYF
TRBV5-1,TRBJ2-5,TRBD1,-,TGCGCCAGCAGCTTGGGGACAGGTTTGCAAGTGACCCAGTACTTC,CASSLGTGLQVTQYF
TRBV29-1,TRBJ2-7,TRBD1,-,TGCAGCGTCCAAAGACAGGGGGCTGGCGAGCAGTACTTC,CSVQRQGAGEQYF
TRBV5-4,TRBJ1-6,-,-,TGTGCCAGCAGCTCCGACACCGATTCACCCCTCCACTTT,CASSSDTDSPLHF
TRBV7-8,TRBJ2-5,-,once,TGTGCCAGCAGCTTATGGCGGGGCTACCAAGAGACCCAGTACTTC,CASSLWRGYQETQYF
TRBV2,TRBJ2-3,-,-,TGTGCCAGCAGTACACCTTCCGTGCCTGCTAGCACAGATACGCAGTATTTT,CASSTPSVPASTDTQYF
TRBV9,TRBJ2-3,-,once,TGTGCCAGCAGCTACTCAAGCGAGGTAGGGCAGTATTTT,CASSYSSEVGQYF